This T cell receptor beta chain was found in a study of cytomegalovirus exposure and HLA in healthy donors. Across the study: Falling in the Caucasian-associated ancestry cluster were about 80% of about 400 genotyped donors.

The ends lost 9 bases at V and 4 bases at J; junction bases unmatched: 11. Germline CDR1 is LNHDA and CDR2 is SQIVND (reference sequence). The CDR3 totals 15 residues. The study ran its PCR with 60 Vbeta and 13 Jbeta primers. Some clones are missing from TCRdb's copy, which holds only in-frame ones; the method was immunoSEQ multiplex PCR. The sample lists about 140,000 clones; around 65% were seen once. The chain is built from TRBV19 and TRBJ2-2; TRBD2 matches at 7 bases. The sequencing input was PBMCs. The receptor comes from a male donor in good health and CMV-seronegative. The CDR3 here is CASTTVGGITGELFF. For the CDR3, the DNA is TGTGCCAGCACCACGGTCGGGGGGATCACCGGGGAGCTGTTTTTT.